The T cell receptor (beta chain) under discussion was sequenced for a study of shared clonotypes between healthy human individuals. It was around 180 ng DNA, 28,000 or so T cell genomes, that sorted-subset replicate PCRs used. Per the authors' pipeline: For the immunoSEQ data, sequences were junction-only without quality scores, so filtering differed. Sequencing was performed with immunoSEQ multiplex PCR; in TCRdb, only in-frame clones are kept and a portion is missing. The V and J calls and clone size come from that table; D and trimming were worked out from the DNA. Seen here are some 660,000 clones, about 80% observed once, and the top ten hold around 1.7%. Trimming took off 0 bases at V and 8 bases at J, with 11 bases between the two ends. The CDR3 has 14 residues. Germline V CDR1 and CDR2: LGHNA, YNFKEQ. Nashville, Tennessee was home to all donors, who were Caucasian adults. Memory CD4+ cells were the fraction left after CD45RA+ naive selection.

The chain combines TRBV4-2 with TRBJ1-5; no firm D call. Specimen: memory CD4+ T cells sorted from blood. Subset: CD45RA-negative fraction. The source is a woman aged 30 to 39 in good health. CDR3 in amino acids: CASSQDLREKPQHF. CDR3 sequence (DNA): TGTGCCAGCAGCCAAGATTTAAGGGAAAAGCCCCAGCATTTT.